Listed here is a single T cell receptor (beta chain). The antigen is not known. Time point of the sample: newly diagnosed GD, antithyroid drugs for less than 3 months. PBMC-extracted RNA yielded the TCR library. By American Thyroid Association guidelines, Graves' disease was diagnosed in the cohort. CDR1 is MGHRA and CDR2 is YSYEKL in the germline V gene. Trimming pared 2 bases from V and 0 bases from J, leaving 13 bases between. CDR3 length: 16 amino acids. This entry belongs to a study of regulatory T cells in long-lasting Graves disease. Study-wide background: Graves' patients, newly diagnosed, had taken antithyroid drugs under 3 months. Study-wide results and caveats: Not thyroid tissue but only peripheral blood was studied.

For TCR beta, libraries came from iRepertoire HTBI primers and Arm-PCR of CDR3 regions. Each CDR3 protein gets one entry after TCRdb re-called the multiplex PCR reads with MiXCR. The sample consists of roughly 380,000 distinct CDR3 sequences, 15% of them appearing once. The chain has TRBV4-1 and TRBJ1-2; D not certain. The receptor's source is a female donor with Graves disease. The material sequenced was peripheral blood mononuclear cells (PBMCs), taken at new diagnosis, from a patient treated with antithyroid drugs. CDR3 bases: TGCGCCAGCAGCCAACCGACGGCAGGAGCTAACTATGGCTACACCTTC. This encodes CASSQPTAGANYGYTF.